Listed below are T cell receptor beta chains from one sample, sequenced in a study of cytomegalovirus exposure and HLA in healthy donors. Profiling relied on immunoSEQ multiplex PCR, and the TCRdb table lists in-frame clones only, not all of them. The data contain roughly 250,000 clones, 85% to 90% of them singletons. The material sequenced was PBMCs. These receptors came from a young man in good health and CMV-seronegative. CDR3s include the opening cysteine and the closing phenylalanine or tryptophan. A D gene is named only where the DNA matches it firmly. Part of the rows lack a size; the others show once, few, many or a class for expanded clones.

cdr3_aa	cdr3_nt	d_call	clone_size	j_call	v_call
CASSFEVNNEQFF	TGTGCCAGCAGCTTTGAGGTGAACAATGAGCAGTTCTTC	NA	NA	TRBJ2-1	TRBV5-4
CASSERAGGYEQYF	TGTGCCAGCAGTGAAAGGGCGGGGGGCTACGAGCAGTACTTC	TRBD2	NA	TRBJ2-7	TRBV2
CASDGSSYNEQFF	TGTGCCAGCGATGGGAGCTCCTACAATGAGCAGTTCTTC	NA	NA	TRBJ2-1	TRBV5-6
CASSSPHRNTIYF	TGTGCCAGCAGTTCCCCCCACCGGAACACCATATATTTT	NA	NA	TRBJ1-3	TRBV28
CASSARTATDSPLHF	TGTGCCAGCAGCGCAAGGACAGCGACGGATTCACCCCTCCACTTT	NA	NA	TRBJ1-6	TRBV7-6
CASSDFIGSGPSPLHF	TGCGCCAGCAGTGATTTCATCGGATCAGGGCCCTCACCCCTCCACTTT	NA	NA	TRBJ1-6	TRBV10-2
CASIALREQYF	TGTGCCAGCATAGCCCTTCGGGAGCAGTACTTC	NA	NA	TRBJ2-7	TRBV25-1
CASSLLRGETQYF	TGTGCCAGCAGCTTGTTGCGCGGAGAGACCCAGTACTTC	NA	NA	TRBJ2-5	TRBV5-6
CASSYFGQDNQPQHF	TGTGCCAGCAGTTACTTCGGACAGGATAATCAGCCCCAGCATTTT	TRBD1	NA	TRBJ1-5	TRBV6-5
CASSPIDFWAIKNIQYF	TGTGCCAGCAGCCCCATAGATTTCTGGGCGATCAAAAACATTCAGTACTTC	NA	NA	TRBJ2-4	TRBV28
CASSSTSGRAYEQFF	TGTGCCAGCAGCTCTACTAGCGGGAGGGCCTATGAGCAGTTCTTC	TRBD2	NA	TRBJ2-1	TRBV7-9
CASSPGLDPYEQYF	TGTGCCAGCAGCCCGGGACTGGACCCCTACGAGCAGTACTTC	NA	NA	TRBJ2-7	TRBV7-2
CASSPWLSGRAGNEQFF	TGTGCCAGCTCCCCTTGGTTAAGCGGGAGGGCCGGAAATGAGCAGTTCTTC	TRBD2	NA	TRBJ2-1	TRBV18
CASSLLPGSYEQYF	TGCGCCAGCAGCTTGTTACCCGGCTCCTACGAGCAGTACTTC	NA	once	TRBJ2-7	TRBV5-1
CASSLGTSGRSSYEQYF	TGTGCCAGCAGTCTCGGGACTAGCGGGAGGTCGTCCTACGAGCAGTACTTC	TRBD2	NA	TRBJ2-7	TRBV28
CATSRGHSANTGELFF	TGTGCCACCAGCAGGGGTCACAGTGCGAACACCGGGGAGCTGTTTTTT	NA	NA	TRBJ2-2	TRBV15
CASSNTGDSGSLHF	TGTGCCAGCAGCAACACAGGGGACAGCGGCTCCCTCCACTTT	TRBD1	NA	TRBJ1-6	TRBV7-8
CASSPQRLADSSYEQYF	TGTGCCAGCAGCCCTCAACGACTAGCGGACAGCTCCTACGAGCAGTACTTC	TRBD2	NA	TRBJ2-7	TRBV27
CASSQTNPNQPQHF	TGTGCCAGCAGCCAGACAAACCCCAATCAGCCCCAGCATTTT	NA	once	TRBJ1-5	TRBV2
CAISESSIANIYGYTF	TGTGCCATCAGTGAGTCGAGTATCGCGAATATTTATGGCTACACCTTC	NA	once	TRBJ1-2	TRBV10-3
CAIRGTGVAYEQYF	TGTGCCATCAGGGGGACAGGGGTGGCCTACGAGCAGTACTTC	TRBD1	few	TRBJ2-7	TRBV10-3
CASTAGTVLNTEAFF	TGTGCCAGCACCGCCGGGACAGTTCTGAACACTGAAGCTTTCTTT	TRBD1	NA	TRBJ1-1	TRBV6-5
CSVVVTGGMGTDTQYF	TGCAGCGTCGTTGTAACAGGGGGCATGGGGACAGATACGCAGTATTTT	TRBD1	NA	TRBJ2-3	TRBV29-1
CASFLRTNTEAFF	TGTGCCAGCTTCTTACGCACAAACACTGAAGCTTTCTTT	NA	NA	TRBJ1-1	TRBV28
CASSQELSGGANVLTF	TGCGCCAGCAGCCAAGAATTGAGTGGTGGGGCCAACGTCCTGACTTTC	NA	NA	TRBJ2-6	TRBV4-1
CASSPRDKGGLGNQPQHF	TGTGCCAGCTCACCGCGTGACAAGGGAGGCTTAGGCAATCAGCCCCAGCATTTT	NA	NA	TRBJ1-5	TRBV18
CAWTLSAGYNEQFF	TGTGCCTGGACCCTCTCGGCGGGATACAATGAGCAGTTCTTC	NA	NA	TRBJ2-1	TRBV30
CATKTGRRYEQYF	TGTGCCACCAAGACAGGGCGACGGTACGAGCAGTACTTC	TRBD1	once	TRBJ2-7	TRBV28
CATRQGGDGVEQYF	TGTGCCACTAGACAGGGCGGGGACGGTGTCGAGCAGTACTTC	NA	NA	TRBJ2-7	TRBV15
CASSPLGGEAFF	TGTGCCAGCAGCCCCTTGGGGGGGGAAGCTTTCTTT	NA	NA	TRBJ1-1	TRBV5-6
CASSLGAGGNQPQHF	TGCGCCAGCAGCTTGGGGGCAGGGGGCAATCAGCCCCAGCATTTT	NA	once	TRBJ1-5	TRBV5-1
CASSLGTRVHEQYF	TGTGCCAGCAGCTTAGGGACTAGGGTCCACGAGCAGTACTTC	TRBD2	NA	TRBJ2-7	TRBV7-6
CASSSGQIQETQYF	TGTGCCAGTAGTTCCGGACAGATCCAAGAGACCCAGTACTTC	NA	NA	TRBJ2-5	TRBV19
CASSSQGDYGYTF	TGTGCCAGCAGCTCACAGGGGGACTATGGCTACACCTTC	TRBD1	NA	TRBJ1-2	TRBV5-6
CASSEGLTSGGRYQETQYF	TGTGCCAGCAGTGAAGGACTGACTAGCGGGGGGAGGTACCAAGAGACCCAGTACTTC	TRBD2	NA	TRBJ2-5	TRBV6-1
CASNGGGTEAFF	TGTGCCAGCAATGGGGGGGGAACTGAAGCTTTCTTT	NA	once	TRBJ1-1	TRBV28
CASTNQGTGELFF	TGTGCCAGCACTAACCAGGGGACCGGGGAGCTGTTTTTT	NA	NA	TRBJ2-2	TRBV25-1
CASSLQGVNEQFF	TGTGCCAGCAGTTTACAGGGGGTAAATGAGCAGTTCTTC	TRBD1	NA	TRBJ2-1	TRBV6-6
CASCVGRGSPLHF	TGTGCCAGCTGTGTCGGCCGGGGATCACCCCTCCACTTT	NA	few	TRBJ1-6	TRBV6-6
CASSGLGGVVTDTQYF	TGTGCCAGCAGTGGCCTCGGGGGGGTTGTAACAGATACGCAGTATTTT	TRBD2	NA	TRBJ2-3	TRBV25-1